What follows describes a single TCR beta chain. The V and J ends lost 5 bases and 8 bases, in that order; junction bases with no gene match: 11. The CDR3 has 14 amino acids. Looked up from germline, CDR1 is SGHVS and CDR2 is FQNEAQ. Enrolled during active infection, Seattle patients were then followed longitudinally. These data belong to a study of blood T cell repertoires in COVID-19. Looking at the study overall: Samples came from the United States, Italy and Spain, spanning acute and convalescent COVID-19. The analysed material was cDNA or gDNA that came from T cells, B-cell-depleted T cells, or PBMCs.

In the authors' methods: Estimates of nucleated cell counts were drawn from the amplification of reference gene primers. The repertoire was sequenced with immunoSEQ multiplex PCR; TCRdb's copy has only in-frame clones and lacks some. The V and J calls and clone size come from that table; D and trimming were worked out from the DNA. The repertoire has 350,000 to 450,000 clones, approximately 86% of them found once; the top ten carry around 7.5%. The sequencing input was peripheral blood. The sequence was obtained from a woman aged 60-75 years with COVID-19, enrolled during active disease. This chain connects TRBV7-8 to TRBJ1-2; TRBD1 matches at 7 bases. The CDR3, as DNA: TGTGCCAGCAGCCCGATCGACAGGGCTCGCGGCTACACCTTC. Protein product: CASSPIDRARGYTF.